Following are 13 T cell receptor beta chains from one sample sequenced in a study of blood T cells in healthy people across ages. Next came a second PCR, run for roughly 6 to 11 cycles, which used a sample-barcoded 5' primer along with a J-beta primer mix. TCRdb ran MiXCR on the 5' RACE reads and lists one entry per CDR3 protein. The sample contains fewer than 700,000 distinct CDR3 sequences, less than 60% of which appear only once. The sequencing sample was made of blood. These receptors were collected from a man older than 75 in good health.

Many counts were recorded for this clonotype. This chain connects TRBV7-2 to TRBJ2-5; D gene ambiguous. This CDR3 has 13 residues. V lost 3 bases and J 5 bases, leaving 10 bases between the germline ends. The germline gives CDR1 SGHTA, CDR2 FQGNSA. The CDR3 bases are TGTGCCAGCAGCTTTAACTTGTTGGAGACCCAGTACTTC. It specifies CASSFNLLETQYF.

To note about this clonotype: This clone may be a read error of a much larger clone one base away. The rearrangement joins TRBV6-5 to TRBJ2-5, with 12 bases identical to TRBD2. CDR3 length: 15 amino acids. V was clipped by 6 bases and J by 11 bases; unmatched bases: 13. Germline CDR1 reads MNHEY; CDR2 reads SVGAGI. The DNA of the CDR3 is TGTGCCAGCAGGCTAGCGGGAGGGCCGTCCAATGAGCAGTACTTC. As protein: CASRLAGGPSNEQYF.

Here the CDR3 reads CAISEQIRERTDTQYF. In nucleotides, the CDR3 is TGTGCCATCAGTGAGCAGATCAGGGAGAGGACAGATACGCAGTATTTT. This chain links TRBV10-3 with TRBJ2-3; D may be TRBD1 or TRBD2 (5 bases each). The ends were cut back, 2 bases at V and 3 bases at J, with 15 bases in the middle. Germline V lookup: CDR1 ENHRY, CDR2 SYGVKD. The CDR3 loop spans 16 amino acids.

Comment on this clonotype: Compared with germline, one end of the junction differs, possibly owing to a read error. V usage is TRBV4-1 and J usage is TRBJ2-5; D may be TRBD1 (5 bases). Per the germline V gene, CDR1 is MGHRA and CDR2 is YSYEKL. The CDR3 has 15 residues. The CDR3 DNA sequence: TGCGCCGGCAGCCAAGGGGTAAACAGCCAAGAGACCCAGTACTTC. Protein: CAGSQGVNSQETQYF.

V is TRBV12-3 or TRBV12-4 and J is TRBJ2-1; TRBD2 matches at 7 bases. The CDR3 has 14 residues. V was pared by 7 bases and J by 4 bases, with 7 bases of the junction left unmatched. CDR3 region: CASTAGVVYNEQFF. Here the CDR3 DNA reads TGTGCCAGCACGGCGGGAGTGGTTTACAATGAGCAGTTCTTC.

This clonotype was detected a few times. The genes are TRBV6-2 or TRBV6-3 and TRBJ2-1; TRBD2 aligns across 7 bases. The V segment lost 2 bases and the J segment 9 bases; nucleotides outside the gene matches: 7. The CDR3 is 14 residues long. Germline CDR1 is MNHEY and CDR2 is SVGEGT. This chain's CDR3 is CASSYRAGVSEQFF. Here the CDR3 DNA reads TGTGCCAGCAGTTACCGGGCGGGGGTTTCTGAGCAGTTCTTC.

V usage is TRBV5-1 and J usage is TRBJ1-4; TRBD1 might be the D (5 bases). CDR1 SGHRS and CDR2 YFSETQ come from the germline V gene. V gave up 3 bases and J gave up 6 bases, with 15 bases separating them. This CDR3 region has 15 residues. The CDR3 coding sequence is TGCGCCAGCAGCTACGCCGGGGGATTTGATGAAAAACTGTTTTTT. Translating gives CASSYAGGFDEKLFF.

V usage is TRBV7-2 and J usage is TRBJ2-2, with no clear D. The V gene's germline CDR1 is SGHTA and CDR2 FQGNSA. This CDR3 is built from 13 residues. Deletions cut 1 base from V and 6 bases from J, with 6 bases between. As DNA, the CDR3 is TGTGCCAGCAGCTTAGGAGTCCCCGGGGAGCTGTTTTTT. Residues: CASSLGVPGELFF.

The chain employs TRBV10-2 and TRBJ2-1, with TRBD2 as a possible D gene (5 bases). Trimming removed 6 bases at V and 4 bases at J, with 10 bases between. This CDR3 spans 13 amino acids. CDR1 and CDR2 from the germline V gene are WSHSY and SAAADI. The CDR3 here is CASSQTTYNEQFF. CDR3 DNA: TGCGCCAGCAGCCAGACTACTTACAATGAGCAGTTCTTC.

This chain connects TRBV20-1 to TRBJ2-7, with TRBD2 identical over 12 bases. The CDR3 is made up of 15 amino acids. Germline values: CDR1 DFQATT, CDR2 SNEGSKA (reference sequence). Trimming removed 0 bases from V and 2 bases from J; junction bases left unmatched: 2. Here the CDR3 DNA reads TGCAGTGCTAGAGACGGACTAGCGGGAACCTACGAGCAGTACTTC. Its protein is CSARDGLAGTYEQYF.

The chain carries TRBV6-1 and TRBJ1-2; 8 bases agree with TRBD1. This CDR3 is 15 amino acids long. The germline CDR1 and CDR2 sequences are MNHNS and SASEGT. V lost 6 bases to trimming and J lost 5 bases; unmatched junction nucleotides: 11. The DNA for the CDR3 is TGTGCCAGCAGGTCAACAGGGGGGCAATCATATGGCTACACCTTC. Its protein product is CASRSTGGQSYGYTF.

This clonotype was found once. The chain combines TRBV7-3 with TRBJ1-1; no clear D. CDR1 SGHTA and CDR2 FQGTGA come from the germline V gene. Trimming removed 5 bases from V and 5 bases from J, with 15 bases in between. CDR3 length: 14 residues. In nucleotides, the CDR3 is TGTGCCAGCAGCAGGATAGGGCCCCCGACTGAAGCTTTCTTT. Translation gives CASSRIGPPTEAFF.

This sequence joins TRBV5-8 and TRBJ1-5; D gene uncertain. Trimming stripped 4 bases from V and 2 bases from J, with 13 bases between. The CDR3 runs 15 residues. CDR1 is SGHTS, CDR2 YDEGEE, per germline. This chain's CDR3 is CASSPSGVGNQPQHF. For the CDR3, the DNA is TGTGCCAGCAGCCCCTCGGGTGTAGGCAATCAGCCCCAGCATTTT.